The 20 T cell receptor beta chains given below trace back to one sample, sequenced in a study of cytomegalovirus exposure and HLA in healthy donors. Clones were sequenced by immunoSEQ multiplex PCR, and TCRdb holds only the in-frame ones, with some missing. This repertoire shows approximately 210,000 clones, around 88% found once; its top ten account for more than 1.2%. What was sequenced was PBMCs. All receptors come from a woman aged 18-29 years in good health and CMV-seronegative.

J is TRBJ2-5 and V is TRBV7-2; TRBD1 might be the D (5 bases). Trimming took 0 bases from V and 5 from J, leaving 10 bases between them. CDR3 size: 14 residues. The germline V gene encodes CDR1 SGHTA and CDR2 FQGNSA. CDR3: CASSLAQGYETQYF. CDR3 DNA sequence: TGTGCCAGCAGCTTAGCCCAGGGATACGAGACCCAGTACTTC. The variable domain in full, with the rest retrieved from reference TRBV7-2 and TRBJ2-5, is GAGVSQSPSNKVTEKGKDVELRCDPISGHTALYWYRQSLGQGLEFLIYFQGNSAPDKSGLPSDRFSAERTGGSVSTLTIQRTQQEDSAVYLCASSLAQGYETQYFGPGTRLLVL.

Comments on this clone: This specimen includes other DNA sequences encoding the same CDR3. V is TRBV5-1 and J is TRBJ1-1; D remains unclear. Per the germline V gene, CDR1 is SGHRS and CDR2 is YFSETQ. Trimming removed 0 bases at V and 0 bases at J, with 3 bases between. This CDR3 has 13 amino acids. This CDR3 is CASSLALNTEAFF. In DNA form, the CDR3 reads TGCGCCAGCAGCTTGGCCTTGAACACTGAAGCTTTCTTT.

As DNA, the CDR3 is TGTGCCAGTAGTGAAAGGACAGGGGAGGGCTACACCTTC. The encoded protein is CASSERTGEGYTF. V is TRBV19 and J is TRBJ1-2; 9 bases fit TRBD1. The CDR3 runs 13 residues. CDR1 and CDR2 (germline): LNHDA, SQIVND (reference sequence). V dropped 5 bases and J dropped 8; count of bases not matched to a gene: 6.

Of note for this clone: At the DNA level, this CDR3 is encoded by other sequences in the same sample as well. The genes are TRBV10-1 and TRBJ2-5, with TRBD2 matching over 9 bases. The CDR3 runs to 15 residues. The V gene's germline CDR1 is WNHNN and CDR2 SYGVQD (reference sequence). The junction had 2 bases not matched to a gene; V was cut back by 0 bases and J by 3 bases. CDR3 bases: TGCGCCAGCAGTGAGTCGGGACTAGCTGAAGAGACCCAGTACTTC. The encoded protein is CASSESGLAEETQYF.

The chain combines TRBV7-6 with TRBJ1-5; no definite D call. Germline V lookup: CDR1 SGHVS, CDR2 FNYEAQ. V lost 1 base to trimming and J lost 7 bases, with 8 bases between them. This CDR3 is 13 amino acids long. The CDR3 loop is CASSLGGRQPQHF. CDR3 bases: TGTGCCAGCAGCTTAGGCGGGAGGCAGCCCCAGCATTTT.

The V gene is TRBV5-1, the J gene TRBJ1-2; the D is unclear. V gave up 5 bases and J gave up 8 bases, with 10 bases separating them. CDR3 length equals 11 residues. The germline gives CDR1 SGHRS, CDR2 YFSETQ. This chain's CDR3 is CASREGGGYTF. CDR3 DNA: TGCGCCAGCAGAGAGGGAGGGGGCTACACCTTC.

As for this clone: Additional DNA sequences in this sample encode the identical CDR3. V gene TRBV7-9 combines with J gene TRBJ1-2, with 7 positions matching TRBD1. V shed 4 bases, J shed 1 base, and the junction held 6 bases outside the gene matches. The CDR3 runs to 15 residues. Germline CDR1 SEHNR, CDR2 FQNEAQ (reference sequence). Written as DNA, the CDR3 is TGTGCCAGCAGCTCCGGACAGGTCCTTAACTATGGCTACACCTTC. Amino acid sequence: CASSSGQVLNYGYTF.

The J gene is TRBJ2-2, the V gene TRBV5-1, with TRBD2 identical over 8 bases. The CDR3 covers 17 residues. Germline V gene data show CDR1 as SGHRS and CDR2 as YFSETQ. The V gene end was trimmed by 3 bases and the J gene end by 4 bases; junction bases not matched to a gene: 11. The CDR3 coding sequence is TGCGCCAGCAGCTACGGAGCGGGGGCTTATCTCACCGGGGAGCTGTTTTTT. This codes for CASSYGAGAYLTGELFF.

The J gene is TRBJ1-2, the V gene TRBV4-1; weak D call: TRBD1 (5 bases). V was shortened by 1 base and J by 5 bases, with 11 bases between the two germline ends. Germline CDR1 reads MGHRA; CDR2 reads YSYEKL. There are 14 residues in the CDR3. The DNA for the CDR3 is TGCGCCAGCAGCCAAGGACAGATCCCTTATGGCTACACCTTC. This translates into CASSQGQIPYGYTF.

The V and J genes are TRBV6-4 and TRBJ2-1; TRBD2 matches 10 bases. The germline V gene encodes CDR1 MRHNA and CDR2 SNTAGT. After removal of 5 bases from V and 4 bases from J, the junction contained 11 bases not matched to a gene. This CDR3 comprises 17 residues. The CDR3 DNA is TGTGCCAGCAGTTCCGCCCCGAGCGGGAGGGCTTACAATGAGCAGTTCTTC. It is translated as CASSSAPSGRAYNEQFF.

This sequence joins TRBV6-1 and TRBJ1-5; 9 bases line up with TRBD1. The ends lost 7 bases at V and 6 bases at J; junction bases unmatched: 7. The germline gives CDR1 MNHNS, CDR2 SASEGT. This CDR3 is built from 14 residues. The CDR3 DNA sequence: TGTGCCAGCAAGACAGGGGGGGCGGTTCAGCCCCAGCATTTT. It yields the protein CASKTGGAVQPQHF.

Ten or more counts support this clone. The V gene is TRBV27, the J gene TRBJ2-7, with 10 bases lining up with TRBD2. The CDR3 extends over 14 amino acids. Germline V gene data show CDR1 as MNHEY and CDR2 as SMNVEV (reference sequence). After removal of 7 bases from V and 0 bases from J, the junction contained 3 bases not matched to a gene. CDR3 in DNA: TGTGCCAGCATGACTAGCGGGCTCTCCTACGAGCAGTACTTC. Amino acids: CASMTSGLSYEQYF.

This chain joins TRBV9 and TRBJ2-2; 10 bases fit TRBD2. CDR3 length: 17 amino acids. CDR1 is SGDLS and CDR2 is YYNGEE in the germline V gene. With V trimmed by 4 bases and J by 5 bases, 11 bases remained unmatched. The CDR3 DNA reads TGTGCCAGCAGCCCCCGGCTAGCGGGAGAGGGAACCGGGGAGCTGTTTTTT. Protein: CASSPRLAGEGTGELFF. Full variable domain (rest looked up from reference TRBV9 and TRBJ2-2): DSGVTQTPKHLITATGQRVTLRCSPRSGDLSVYWYQQSLDQGLQFLIQYYNGEERAKGNILERFSAQQFPDLHSELNLSSLELGDSALYFCASSPRLAGEGTGELFFGEGSRLTVL.

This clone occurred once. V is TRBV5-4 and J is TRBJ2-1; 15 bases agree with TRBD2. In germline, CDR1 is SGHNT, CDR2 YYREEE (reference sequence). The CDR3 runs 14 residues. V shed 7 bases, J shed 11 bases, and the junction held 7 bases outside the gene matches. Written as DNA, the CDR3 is TGTGCCAGCTCCGGACTAGCGGGAGGGATAAAGCAGTTCTTC. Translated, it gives CASSGLAGGIKQFF.

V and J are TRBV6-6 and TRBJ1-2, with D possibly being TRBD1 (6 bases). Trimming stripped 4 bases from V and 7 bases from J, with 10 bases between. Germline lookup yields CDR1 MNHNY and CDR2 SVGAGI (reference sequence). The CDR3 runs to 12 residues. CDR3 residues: CASSSLRGGYTF. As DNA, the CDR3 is TGTGCCAGCAGTTCCCTCAGGGGTGGCTACACCTTC.

The CDR3 sequence: CASSQEMGSNSYNEQFF. CDR3 nucleotide sequence: TGTGCCAGCAGCCAAGAAATGGGCTCTAACTCCTACAATGAGCAGTTCTTC. This chain uses TRBV4-2 with TRBJ2-1; D gene uncertain. Germline values: CDR1 LGHNA, CDR2 YNFKEQ. This CDR3 has 17 amino acids. V lost 0 bases and J lost 0, with 12 bases in between.

The CDR3 bases are TGCGCCAGCAACCCGGGACAGGGCTTCTACGAGCAGTACTTC. It encodes CASNPGQGFYEQYF. The chain links TRBV5-1 to TRBJ2-7; TRBD1 aligns across 9 bases. The CDR3 has 14 residues. Trimming took 6 bases from V and 3 from J; bases not matched to a gene: 7. Looked up from germline, CDR1 is SGHRS and CDR2 is YFSETQ.

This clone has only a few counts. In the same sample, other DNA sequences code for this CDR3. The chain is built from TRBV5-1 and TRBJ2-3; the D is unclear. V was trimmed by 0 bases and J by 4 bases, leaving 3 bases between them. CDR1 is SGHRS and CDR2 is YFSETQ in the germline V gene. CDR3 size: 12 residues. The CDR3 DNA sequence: TGCGCCAGCAGCTTGGCCTCAGATACGCAGTATTTT. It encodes CASSLASDTQYF.

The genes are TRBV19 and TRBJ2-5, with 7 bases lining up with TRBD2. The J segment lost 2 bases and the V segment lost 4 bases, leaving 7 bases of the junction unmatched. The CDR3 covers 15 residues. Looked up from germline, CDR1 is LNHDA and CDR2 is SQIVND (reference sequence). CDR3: CASSTPGGWQETQYF. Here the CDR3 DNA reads TGTGCCAGTAGTACCCCCGGGGGGTGGCAAGAGACCCAGTACTTC.

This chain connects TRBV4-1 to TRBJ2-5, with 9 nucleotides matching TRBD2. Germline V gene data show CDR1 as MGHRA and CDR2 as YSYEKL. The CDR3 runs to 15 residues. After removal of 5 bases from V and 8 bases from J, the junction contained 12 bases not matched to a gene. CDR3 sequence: CASSFDSGGQATQYF. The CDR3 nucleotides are TGCGCCAGCAGCTTTGACAGCGGGGGGCAGGCCACCCAGTACTTC.